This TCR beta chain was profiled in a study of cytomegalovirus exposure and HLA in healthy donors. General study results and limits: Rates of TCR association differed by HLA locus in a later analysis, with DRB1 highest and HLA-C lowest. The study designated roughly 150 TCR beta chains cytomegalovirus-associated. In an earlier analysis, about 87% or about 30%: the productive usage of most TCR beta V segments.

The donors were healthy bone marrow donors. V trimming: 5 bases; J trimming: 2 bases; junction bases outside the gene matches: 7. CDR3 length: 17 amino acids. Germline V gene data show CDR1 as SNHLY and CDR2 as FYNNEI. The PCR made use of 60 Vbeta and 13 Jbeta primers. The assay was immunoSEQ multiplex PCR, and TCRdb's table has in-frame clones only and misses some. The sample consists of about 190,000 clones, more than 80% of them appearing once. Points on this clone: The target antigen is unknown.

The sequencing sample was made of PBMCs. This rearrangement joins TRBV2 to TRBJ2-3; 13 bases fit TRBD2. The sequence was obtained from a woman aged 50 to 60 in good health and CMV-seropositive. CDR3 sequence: CASSWGGTSGATDTQYF. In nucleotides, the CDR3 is TGTGCCAGCAGTTGGGGCGGGACTAGCGGGGCCACAGATACGCAGTATTTT.